This T cell receptor (beta chain) was retrieved from a study of blood T cells in healthy people across ages. Study-wide findings and caveats: Unknown donor CMV status possibly confounded expanded clonotype changes.

There are 15 residues in the CDR3. With 3 bases clipped from V and 5 bases from J, the junction kept 9 bases outside the gene matches. About this clonotype itself: The antigen remains unidentified.

Through a sample-barcoded 5' primer and a J-beta primer mix, a second PCR was run for about 6 to 11 cycles. One entry per CDR3 protein results from TCRdb running MiXCR on the 5' RACE reads. This table has about 830,000 distinct CDR3 sequences, around 62% appearing once. Input material: blood. The receptor was isolated from a man aged 30 to 45 in good health. J is TRBJ1-1 and V is TRBV12-3 or TRBV12-4, with 7 positions matching TRBD1. The chain's CDR3 is CASSFSRTGRTEAFF. The DNA of the CDR3 is TGTGCCAGCAGTTTTTCTCGGACAGGACGGACTGAAGCTTTCTTT.